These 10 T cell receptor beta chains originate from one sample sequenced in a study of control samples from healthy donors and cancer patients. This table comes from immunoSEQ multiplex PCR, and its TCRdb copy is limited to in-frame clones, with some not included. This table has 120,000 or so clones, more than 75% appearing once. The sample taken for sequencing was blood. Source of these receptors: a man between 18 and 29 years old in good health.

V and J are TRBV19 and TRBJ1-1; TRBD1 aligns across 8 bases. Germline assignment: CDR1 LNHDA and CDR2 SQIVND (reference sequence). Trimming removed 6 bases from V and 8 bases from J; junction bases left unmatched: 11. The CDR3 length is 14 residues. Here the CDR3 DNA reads TGTGCCAGTAGGGTGACAGGGGACCGTCTAGAAGCTTTCTTT. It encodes CASRVTGDRLEAFF.

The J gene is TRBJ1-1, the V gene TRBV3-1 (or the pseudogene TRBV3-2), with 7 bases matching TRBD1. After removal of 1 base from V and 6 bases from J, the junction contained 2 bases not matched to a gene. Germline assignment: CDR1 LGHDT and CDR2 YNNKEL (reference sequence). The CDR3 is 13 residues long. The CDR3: CASSQGRGPEAFF. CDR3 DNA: TGTGCCAGCAGCCAAGGAAGGGGGCCTGAAGCTTTCTTT.

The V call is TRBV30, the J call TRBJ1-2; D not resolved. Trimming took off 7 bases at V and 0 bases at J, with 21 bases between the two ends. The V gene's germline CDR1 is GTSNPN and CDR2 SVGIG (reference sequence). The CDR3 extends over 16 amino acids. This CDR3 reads CAFQIARLNTNYGYTF. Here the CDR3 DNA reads TGTGCCTTTCAGATTGCCAGATTAAACACTAACTATGGCTACACCTTC.

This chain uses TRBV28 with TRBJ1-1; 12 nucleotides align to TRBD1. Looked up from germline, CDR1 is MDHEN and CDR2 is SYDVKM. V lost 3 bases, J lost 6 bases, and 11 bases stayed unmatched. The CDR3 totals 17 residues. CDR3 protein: CASSFPGQGAEIPEAFF. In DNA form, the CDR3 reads TGTGCCAGCAGTTTCCCGGGACAGGGGGCAGAGATTCCTGAAGCTTTCTTT.

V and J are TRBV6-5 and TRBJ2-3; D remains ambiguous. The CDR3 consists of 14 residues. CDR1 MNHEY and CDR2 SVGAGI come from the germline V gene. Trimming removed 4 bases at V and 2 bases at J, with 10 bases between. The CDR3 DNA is TGTGCCAGCAGTTTCCCCGGGTCCACAGATACGCAGTATTTT. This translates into CASSFPGSTDTQYF.

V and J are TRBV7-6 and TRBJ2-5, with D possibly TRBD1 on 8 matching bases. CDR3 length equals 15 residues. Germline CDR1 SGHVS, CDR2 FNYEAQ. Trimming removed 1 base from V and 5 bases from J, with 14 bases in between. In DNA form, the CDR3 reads TGTGCCAGCAGCTTAGATACAGGGGGGGCGGAGACCCAGTACTTC. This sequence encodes CASSLDTGGAETQYF.

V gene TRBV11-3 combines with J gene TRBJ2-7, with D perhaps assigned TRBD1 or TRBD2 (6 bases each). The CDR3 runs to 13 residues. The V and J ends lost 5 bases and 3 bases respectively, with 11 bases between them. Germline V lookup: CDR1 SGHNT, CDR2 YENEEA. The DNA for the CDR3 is TGTGCCAGCAGCCCGAGGGGGGTCTACGAGCAGTACTTC. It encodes CASSPRGVYEQYF.

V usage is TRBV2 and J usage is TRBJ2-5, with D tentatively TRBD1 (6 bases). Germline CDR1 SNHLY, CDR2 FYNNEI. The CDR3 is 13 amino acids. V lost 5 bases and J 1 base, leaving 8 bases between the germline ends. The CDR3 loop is CASSSQGQETQYF. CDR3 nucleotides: TGTGCCAGCAGTTCACAGGGCCAAGAGACCCAGTACTTC.

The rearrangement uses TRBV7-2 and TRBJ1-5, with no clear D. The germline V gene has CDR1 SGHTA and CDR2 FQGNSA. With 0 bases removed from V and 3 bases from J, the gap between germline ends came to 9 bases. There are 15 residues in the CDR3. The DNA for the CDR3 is TGTGCCAGCAGCTTAGCGAACAGTCTCAATCAGCCCCAGCATTTT. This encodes CASSLANSLNQPQHF.

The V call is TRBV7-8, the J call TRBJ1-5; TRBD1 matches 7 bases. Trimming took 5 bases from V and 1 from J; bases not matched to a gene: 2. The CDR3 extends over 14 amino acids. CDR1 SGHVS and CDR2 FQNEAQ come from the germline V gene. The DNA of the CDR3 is TGTGCCAGCAGCACACAGGGGAGCAATCAGCCCCAGCATTTT. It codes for CASSTQGSNQPQHF.